This is a list of T cell receptor beta chains from one sample in a study of cytomegalovirus exposure and HLA in healthy donors. Method: immunoSEQ multiplex PCR; TCRdb's copy keeps in-frame clones and lacks some. Of fewer than 120,000 clones listed, approximately 83% are singletons. Input material: PBMCs. These receptors were taken from a man in his forties in good health and CMV-seronegative. Both conserved end residues are part of each CDR3. Fields, in order: V gene, D gene, J gene, clone size, CDR3 DNA, CDR3 protein. The D gene is left open where the match is weak. Some rows have no size entry. The others give once, few or many, or a class for an expanded clone.

>TRBV27|NA|TRBJ2-1|NA
TGTGCCAGCAGTTCCCTGACTACTTACAATGAGCAGTTCTTC
CASSSLTTYNEQFF
>TRBV2|NA|TRBJ1-2|NA
TGTGCCAGCAGTGTGGGCAGCACCTATGGCTACACCTTC
CASSVGSTYGYTF
>TRBV5-1|TRBD1|TRBJ1-5|NA
TGCGCCAGCAGCCCCCAGACAGGGGATGGTCAGCCCCAGCATTTT
CASSPQTGDGQPQHF
>TRBV6-4|TRBD2|TRBJ2-3|NA
TGTGCCACCTCGGCACTAGCGGGGGCAAGCACAGATACGCAGTATTTT
CATSALAGASTDTQYF
>TRBV4-2|NA|TRBJ1-6|once
TGTGCCAGCAGCCAAGATCGAAGAGTTCCCTATAATTCACCCCTCCACTTT
CASSQDRRVPYNSPLHF
>TRBV5-4|NA|TRBJ2-3|NA
TGTGCCAGCAGCTTGGCCAGGGGACGTAGAGATACGCAGTATTTT
CASSLARGRRDTQYF
>TRBV7-2|TRBD2|TRBJ2-7|few
TGTGCCAGCAGCCAACAGCCCCGGACTAGTTCCGAGCAGTACTTC
CASSQQPRTSSEQYF
>TRBV2|TRBD1|TRBJ2-7|once
TGTGCCAGCAGTGAAGCGCTTATAGGACTGGGCAGGGGGACCTGGGAGCAGTACTTC
CASSEALIGLGRGTWEQYF
>TRBV25-1|TRBD1|TRBJ2-2|NA
TGTGCCAGCAGTGAATCAGGACAGGGGGTTACCGGGGAGCTGTTTTTT
CASSESGQGVTGELFF
>TRBV25-1|NA|TRBJ1-1|NA
TGTGCCAGCAGTGAATCCGGCAGGGAATACACTGAAGCTTTCTTT
CASSESGREYTEAFF
>TRBV7-2|TRBD1|TRBJ1-1|NA
TGTGCCAGCAGAAAACAGGGGCTCAACACTGAAGCTTTCTTT
CASRKQGLNTEAFF
>TRBV5-6|TRBD1|TRBJ1-2|NA
TGTGCCAGCGGACAGGGGGCGGATGGCTACACCTTC
CASGQGADGYTF
>TRBV6-1|NA|TRBJ2-3|NA
TGTGCCAGCAGTGATGTATCCACAGATACGCAGTATTTT
CASSDVSTDTQYF
>TRBV15|TRBD1|TRBJ2-1|NA
TGTGCCACCAGCAGGGGAGGCAGGGGGCCCTACAATGAGCAGTTCTTC
CATSRGGRGPYNEQFF
>TRBV4-2|NA|TRBJ1-6|NA
TGTGCCAGCAGCCAAGAAGTGGGGGGAGGGGGAGGTAATTCACCCCTCCACTTT
CASSQEVGGGGGNSPLHF
>TRBV5-1|NA|TRBJ1-6|NA
TGCGCCAGCAGCTTGAAGGCGGAGGAGAGGAATTCACCCCTCCACTTT
CASSLKAEERNSPLHF
>TRBV5-6|NA|TRBJ1-3|NA
TGTGCCAGCAGCTTGGTCCGGGTTACTGGAAACACCATATATTTT
CASSLVRVTGNTIYF
>TRBV11-3|NA|TRBJ2-1|NA
TGTGCCAGCAGCTTAACCGACCGGAGCTCCTACAATGAGCAGTTCTTC
CASSLTDRSSYNEQFF
>TRBV5-1|TRBD1|TRBJ2-1|NA
TGCGCCAGCAGCTTGGAAGGACAGGGGGCCAATGAGCAGTTCTTC
CASSLEGQGANEQFF
>TRBV14|NA|TRBJ1-6|NA
TGTGCCAGCAGCCAAGCCCTGCAGGGGCCAGGCCCCCTCCACTTT
CASSQALQGPGPLHF
>TRBV4-1|NA|TRBJ1-3|NA
TGCGCCAGCAGCCTACTTCCTCCGCGGCGGGGGAACTCTGGAAACACCATATATTTT
CASSLLPPRRGNSGNTIYF
>TRBV5-6|NA|TRBJ2-3|once
TGTGCCAGCAGAATTGGACAACTCACAGATACGCAGTATTTT
CASRIGQLTDTQYF
>TRBV18|NA|TRBJ1-4|NA
TGTGCCAGCTCAAAAGGGAGGGAAAAACTGTTTTTT
CASSKGREKLFF
>TRBV6-4|TRBD1|TRBJ1-1|NA
TGTGCCAGCAGTGACCCCCAAGGGACAGGGGGCCGTGGTACTGAAGCTTTCTTT
CASSDPQGTGGRGTEAFF
>TRBV7-3|TRBD2|TRBJ2-6|NA
TGTGCCAGCAGCTTAGCGGGAGGGGGCTCTGGGGCCAACGTCCTGACTTTC
CASSLAGGGSGANVLTF
>TRBV5-4|NA|TRBJ1-1|NA
TGTGCCAGCAGCTTGGGGCAGGGAGGCACTGAAGCTTTCTTT
CASSLGQGGTEAFF
>TRBV19|NA|TRBJ1-6|few
TGTGCCAGTAGCATACGGACTCAAGTCAATTCACCCCTCCACTTT
CASSIRTQVNSPLHF
>TRBV28|TRBD1|TRBJ2-1|NA
TGTGCCAGCAGTTTATGGGAACAGGGGAGTGGGAATGAGCAGTTCTTC
CASSLWEQGSGNEQFF
>TRBV5-1|TRBD2|TRBJ2-5|NA
TGCGCCAGCAGCTTGAGCCTAGCGGGGGGGCAAGAGACCCAGTACTTC
CASSLSLAGGQETQYF
>TRBV28|NA|TRBJ1-5|NA
TGTGCCAGCAGTTTAATTAATAGAGATCAGCCCCAGCATTTT
CASSLINRDQPQHF
>TRBV5-1|TRBD1|TRBJ1-1|NA
TGCGCCAGCAGCTTCGGGGACAGGGGTATGAACACTGAAGCTTTCTTT
CASSFGDRGMNTEAFF
>TRBV7-6|TRBD2|TRBJ2-1|NA
TGTGCCAGCAGCCTACGGACTAGCTACAATGAGCAGTTCTTC
CASSLRTSYNEQFF
>TRBV27|NA|TRBJ1-2|once
TGTGCCAGCAGACCTGGGGGCGTAGGGTATGGCTACACCTTC
CASRPGGVGYGYTF
>TRBV9|NA|TRBJ1-5|NA
TGTGCCAGCAGCTCCCGGCAGGGACAGCCCCAGCATTTT
CASSSRQGQPQHF
>TRBV6-1|NA|TRBJ1-5|NA
TGTGCCAGCAGGCCCGGGAAGAGCAATCAGCCCCAGCATTTT
CASRPGKSNQPQHF
>TRBV5-4|NA|TRBJ1-1|NA
TGTGCCAGCACATATGGAGGGGTGGGCAGACTGCACACTGAAGCTTTCTTT
CASTYGGVGRLHTEAFF
>TRBV5-1|TRBD1|TRBJ1-6|few
TGCGCCAGCAGTTCTACAGGGGGTGATTCACCCCTCCACTTT
CASSSTGGDSPLHF
>TRBV28|TRBD1|TRBJ1-2|NA
TGTGCCAGCAGTCGGGACAGCCTCTATGGCTACACCTTC
CASSRDSLYGYTF
>TRBV15|NA|TRBJ2-7|NA
TGTGCCACCGGACTACAGGGGCCCTACGAGCAGTACTTC
CATGLQGPYEQYF
>TRBV6-1|TRBD1|TRBJ2-3|NA
TGTGCCAGCAGTGGCGAATACAGGGGAGATACGCAGTATTTT
CASSGEYRGDTQYF
>TRBV15|NA|TRBJ1-4|NA
TGTGCCACCTACCCTGGGGGGGAGAATGAAAAACTGTTTTTT
CATYPGGENEKLFF
>TRBV28|NA|TRBJ1-1|few
TGTGCCAGCATCAACTCAGGGTCTGAAGCTTTCTTT
CASINSGSEAFF
>TRBV28|TRBD1|TRBJ1-2|NA
TGTGCCAGCAGACCTAACCGGGACAGGGACTCCTATGGCTACACCTTC
CASRPNRDRDSYGYTF
>TRBV7-2|NA|TRBJ2-6|NA
TGTGCCAGCAGCTTAACTTCCTCTGGGGCCAACGTCCTGACTTTC
CASSLTSSGANVLTF
>TRBV27|TRBD1|TRBJ1-1|NA
TGTGCCAGCACTGAACTCGGGACAGCTGAAGCTTTCTTT
CASTELGTAEAFF
>TRBV5-6|NA|TRBJ1-5|NA
TGTGCCAGCAGCTCTGGCAATCAGCCCCAGCATTTT
CASSSGNQPQHF
>TRBV5-6|NA|TRBJ1-5|NA
TGTGCCAGCAGCTTGGCCGCGAGGATCGATCAGCCCCAGCATTTT
CASSLAARIDQPQHF
>TRBV9|TRBD2|TRBJ2-5|NA
TGTGCCAGCAGCGTAGTCGGGGGGGAGACCCAGTACTTC
CASSVVGGETQYF
>TRBV5-1|TRBD2|TRBJ2-1|NA
TGCGCCAGCAGCTTGGTGGCGGGGGGTTCCTACAATGAGCAGTTCTTC
CASSLVAGGSYNEQFF
>TRBV25-1|TRBD1|TRBJ1-6|NA
TGTGCCAGCAAGGACAGGGTGAATTCACCCCTCCACTTT
CASKDRVNSPLHF
>TRBV15|NA|TRBJ2-6|once
TGTGCCACCAGCAGATACAACCAGGGGACTGGGGCCAACGTCCTGACTTTC
CATSRYNQGTGANVLTF
>TRBV27|NA|TRBJ1-1|NA
TGTGCCAGCAGTTTCTTGACAGCTCCCGGGGGCACTGAAGCTTTCTTT
CASSFLTAPGGTEAFF
>TRBV4-3|TRBD1|TRBJ1-5|few
TGCGCCAGCAGCCCAGGACAGGGCAGAGGACAGCCCCAGCATTTT
CASSPGQGRGQPQHF
>TRBV9|NA|TRBJ2-2|NA
TGTGCCAGCAGCGTTTATGGGGCGGTCACCGGGGAGCTGTTTTTT
CASSVYGAVTGELFF